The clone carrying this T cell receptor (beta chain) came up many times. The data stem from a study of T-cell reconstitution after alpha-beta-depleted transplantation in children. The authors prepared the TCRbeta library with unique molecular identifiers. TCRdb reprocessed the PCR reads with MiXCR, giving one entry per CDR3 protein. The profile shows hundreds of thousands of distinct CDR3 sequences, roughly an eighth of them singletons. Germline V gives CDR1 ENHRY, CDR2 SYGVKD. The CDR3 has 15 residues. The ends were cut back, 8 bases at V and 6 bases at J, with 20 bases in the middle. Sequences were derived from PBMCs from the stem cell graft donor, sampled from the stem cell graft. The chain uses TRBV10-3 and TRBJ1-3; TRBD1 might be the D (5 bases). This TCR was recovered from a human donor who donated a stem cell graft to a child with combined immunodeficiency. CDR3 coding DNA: TGTGCCATCCGCCGTGAATCCGTAGGGGTAAACACCATATATTTT. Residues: CAIRRESVGVNTIYF.